The 16 T cell receptor beta chains below all came from one sample that was sequenced in a study of kidney transplant recipient with SARS-CoV-2 infection. From the reads, TCRdb called clonotypes with MiXCR, one entry per CDR3 protein. This sample yields 200,000 to 300,000 distinct CDR3 sequences, of which around 26% are seen a single time; under 7.5% belongs to the top ten. The sequences come from a blood sample, collected at baseline and between days 110 and 120 from a kidney transplant recipient. The receptors originated from a male patient in his 30s who had COVID-19 and was a kidney transplant recipient. Among the T cells, some may be from the graft donor.

This clonotype was seen many times. The genes are TRBV19 and TRBJ1-5, with D perhaps TRBD1 (5 bases). Germline V gives CDR1 LNHDA, CDR2 SQIVND (reference sequence). The CDR3 consists of 17 residues. The V end was cut by 1 base, the J end by 5 bases, with 18 bases between. The CDR3 DNA is TGTGCCAGTAGTATAGTTCCCGGGGGAGGGAAGCATCAGCCCCAGCATTTT. This translates into CASSIVPGGGKHQPQHF.

This clonotype has ten or more counts. The V gene is TRBV5-4, the J gene TRBJ2-5, with TRBD1 as a possible D gene (5 bases). This CDR3 region has 14 residues. From germline, CDR1 is SGHNT and CDR2 YYREEE (reference sequence). The V end was cut by 2 bases, the J end by 1 base, with 9 bases between. The CDR3 DNA sequence: TGTGCCAGCAGCTTCGGACACGGCCAAGAGACCCAGTACTTC. It codes for CASSFGHGQETQYF.

A word on this clonotype: A much larger clonotype is one base distant, so this may be a read error. The J gene is TRBJ1-2, the V gene TRBV7-8; no firm D call. The CDR3 length is 17 residues. Germline CDR1 reads SGHVS; CDR2 reads FQNEAQ. CDR3 bases: TGTGCCAGCAGCGGGATACGGTTTACCCGAAAGACCTATGGCTGCACCTTC. Protein sequence: CASSGIRFTRKTYGCTF.

This clonotype was counted at least ten times. This chain joins TRBV12-3 or TRBV12-4 and TRBJ2-4; unclear D gene. V was pared by 1 base and J by 3 bases, with 10 bases between. This CDR3 region has 15 residues. CDR3 loop: CASSLGETLKNIQYF. The CDR3 DNA follows: TGTGCCAGCAGTTTAGGAGAAACCCTCAAAAACATTCAGTACTTC.

This clonotype has a count of ten or more. J is TRBJ1-2 and V is TRBV7-9; D not resolved. The germline V and J ends were trimmed by 2 bases and 4 bases, with 20 bases remaining between them. CDR1 SEHNR and CDR2 FQNEAQ come from the germline V gene (reference sequence). The CDR3 covers 17 residues. The DNA for the CDR3 is TGTGCCAGCAGCTTAAGTGAATACCATGGAAAGACCTATGGCTACACCTTC. Amino acid sequence: CASSLSEYHGKTYGYTF.

As concerns this clonotype: A read error is possible here, since a much larger clone lies one base away. This chain links TRBV10-1 with TRBJ1-2, with D uncertain. Germline CDR1 is WNHNN and CDR2 is SYGVQD (reference sequence). V was trimmed by 8 bases and J by 4 bases, leaving 26 bases between them. CDR3 length: 17 residues. The CDR3 DNA sequence: TGCGCCAGCGGTTTTAGGAAAAGATCGCGAAAGACCTATGGCTACACCTTC. Translating gives CASGFRKRSRKTYGYTF.

This clonotype was observed many times. The CDR3 reads CASTCRYSRKTYGYTF. DNA for the CDR3: TGTGCCAGCACTTGTAGGTACTCAAGAAAGACCTATGGCTACACCTTC. The chain has TRBV9 and TRBJ1-2; D is ambiguous. V was clipped by 6 bases and J by 4 bases, with 22 bases between them. This CDR3 contains 16 residues. CDR1 is SGDLS, CDR2 YYNGEE, per germline.

Regarding this clonotype: Here the CDR3 omits its conserved ending phenylalanine or tryptophan, so a read error is the likely source. The CDR3 DNA reads TGTGCCAGCAGTTTCCCCCCAAATGAAAAACTGTTTCTT. Residues: CASSFPPNEKLFL. V is TRBV28 and J is TRBJ1-4; no firm D call. Looked up from germline, CDR1 is MDHEN and CDR2 is SYDVKM. The ends were cut back, 3 bases at V and 5 bases at J, with 7 bases in the middle. The CDR3 is 13 residues long.

This clonotype was recorded many times. The chain carries TRBV28 and TRBJ2-4, with D hard to call. The CDR3 has 16 amino acids. Germline V lookup: CDR1 MDHEN, CDR2 SYDVKM. V was shortened by 3 bases and J by 0 bases, with 12 bases between the two germline ends. The chain's CDR3 is CASSLSQQLAKNIQYF. The CDR3 bases are TGTGCCAGCAGTTTGTCCCAACAACTAGCCAAAAACATTCAGTACTTC.

This clonotype was counted at least ten times. This chain connects TRBV19 to TRBJ1-6, with a tentative D call TRBD1 (6 bases). Trimming cost V 3 bases and J 7 bases, with 13 bases left between them. The CDR3 is 15 residues long. Germline V lookup: CDR1 LNHDA, CDR2 SQIVND (reference sequence). DNA for the CDR3: TGTGCCAGTAGTATTGGGGACATCTTAAATTCACCCCTCCACTTT. Its translation is CASSIGDILNSPLHF.

The chain uses TRBV6-6 and TRBJ2-1; D possibly corresponds to TRBD2 (5 bases). V shed 2 bases and J shed 9 bases, with 14 bases lying between them. Looked up from germline, CDR1 is MNHNY and CDR2 is SVGAGI (reference sequence). The CDR3 consists of 14 residues. CDR3 nucleotide sequence: TGTGCCAGCAGTTACGCTAAGGGAGTGGGTGAGCAGTTCTTC. It specifies CASSYAKGVGEQFF.

This clonotype was found many times. The J gene is TRBJ1-2, the V gene TRBV11-2; D is ambiguous. Trimming pared 3 bases from V and 6 bases from J, leaving 5 bases between. CDR3 length equals 11 residues. Looked up from germline, CDR1 is SGHAT and CDR2 is FQNNGV. The CDR3 spells CASSFRDGYTF. CDR3 sequence (DNA): TGTGCCAGCAGCTTTAGGGATGGCTACACCTTC.

This clonotype was seen repeatedly, ten times or more. This rearrangement joins TRBV28 to TRBJ2-7; 7 nucleotides match TRBD2. J lost 0 bases, V lost 6 bases, and 8 bases had no gene match. There are 15 residues in the CDR3. Looked up from germline, CDR1 is MDHEN and CDR2 is SYDVKM. The CDR3 region is CASRTSGANSYEQYF. In DNA form, the CDR3 reads TGTGCCAGCAGAACGAGCGGGGCGAACTCCTACGAGCAGTACTTC. Variable domain in full (rest from reference TRBV28 and TRBJ2-7): DVKVTQSSRYLVKRTGEKVFLECVQDMDHENMFWYRQDPGLGLRLIYFSYDVKMKEKGDIPEGYSVSREKKERFSLILESASTNQTSMYLCASRTSGANSYEQYFGPGTRLTVT.

This clonotype was picked up many times. The rearrangement links TRBV5-6 to TRBJ1-5; maybe TRBD1 (5 bases). In germline, CDR1 is SGHDT, CDR2 YYEEEE. The CDR3 spans 15 residues. The germline V and J ends were trimmed by 2 bases and 5 bases, with 14 bases remaining between them. This chain's CDR3 is CASSLVGGKDQPQHF. The CDR3 nucleotides read TGTGCCAGCAGCTTAGTTGGGGGGAAAGATCAGCCCCAGCATTTT.

This clonotype was seen at least ten times. The rearrangement links TRBV12-3 or TRBV12-4 to TRBJ2-7, with D possibly TRBD1 on 6 matching bases. The ends were cut back, 2 bases at V and 3 bases at J, with 14 bases in the middle. The CDR3 spans 15 residues. The CDR3 protein is CASSLPGHLIYEQYF. For the CDR3, the DNA is TGTGCCAGCAGTTTACCGGGACACTTGATCTACGAGCAGTACTTC.

This clonotype came up many times. The chain joins TRBV5-4 to TRBJ1-2; the D is unclear. Germline-derived CDR1 and CDR2 are SGHNT and YYREEE (reference sequence). The V end lost 7 bases, the J end lost 4 bases, and 23 bases lay between the germline ends. This CDR3 spans 16 amino acids. CDR3 DNA sequence: TGTGCCAGCTCCGAATTCGTACCAGGAAAGACCTATGGCTACACCTTC. Translation: CASSEFVPGKTYGYTF.